Shown below are 23 T cell receptor beta chains from a single sample sequenced in a study of T cell changes during pregnancy in multiple sclerosis. TCRdb keeps only in-frame clones here, not all; method: immunoSEQ multiplex PCR. The sample records 35,000 or so clones, over 85% being singletons. This material consisted of CD4+ T cells from peripheral blood mononuclear cells, taken after pregnancy. Receptors were obtained from a female donor in good health, enrolled as a control in a pregnancy study.

On this clone itself: An end of the junction does not agree with germline; a read error may underlie this. The V call is TRBV19, the J call TRBJ1-1; no clear D gene. This CDR3 has 15 residues. In germline, CDR1 is LNHDA, CDR2 SQIVND (reference sequence). The DNA of the CDR3 is TGTGCCAGTAGTGTAGAGGCGGTCTTGAACACTGAAGCTTTCTTT. This codes for CASSVEAVLNTEAFF.

The gene calls are TRBV19 and TRBJ1-2; 7 bases agree with TRBD1. The CDR3 extends over 14 amino acids. Germline V gene data show CDR1 as LNHDA and CDR2 as SQIVND (reference sequence). V was pared by 10 bases and J by 0 bases, with 8 bases of the junction left unmatched. CDR3 nucleotide sequence: TGTGCCACCAACCGGGACAGAACTAACTATGGCTACACCTTC. Encoded protein: CATNRDRTNYGYTF.

This chain uses TRBV28 with TRBJ1-1; a weak D match, TRBD1 (6 bases). V lost 6 bases and J lost 1, with 21 bases in between. This CDR3 is 17 amino acids long. Germline V gene sequence: CDR1 MDHEN, CDR2 SYDVKM. CDR3 sequence reads: CASRVTDRRLGNTEAFF. DNA of the CDR3: TGTGCCAGCAGAGTAACCGACAGGCGGTTAGGGAACACTGAAGCTTTCTTT.

The chain employs TRBV5-1 and TRBJ1-6; 10 bases match TRBD1. CDR1 is SGHRS and CDR2 is YFSETQ in the germline V gene. V dropped 4 bases and J dropped 5; count of bases not matched to a gene: 6. CDR3 length: 16 amino acids. CDR3 nucleotides: TGCGCCAGCAGCCCACTGGGACAGGGGAATAATTCACCCCTCCACTTT. Its translation is CASSPLGQGNNSPLHF.

As regards this clone: Distinct nucleotide sequences in the sample also encode this CDR3. V gene TRBV7-3 combines with J gene TRBJ2-2; D not resolved. V dropped 2 bases and J dropped 6 bases, with 4 bases sitting between them. Germline V gene sequence: CDR1 SGHTA, CDR2 FQGTGA. This CDR3 contains 12 residues. The CDR3 DNA reads TGTGCCAGCAGCTTATCTTCCGGGGAGCTGTTTTTT. Its protein product is CASSLSSGELFF.

The chain joins TRBV19 to TRBJ2-6; tentative D call: TRBD1 (6 bases). CDR1 and CDR2 from the germline V gene are LNHDA and SQIVND (reference sequence). The CDR3 spans 17 residues. V gave up 6 bases and J gave up 0 bases, with 15 bases separating them. In nucleotides, the CDR3 is TGTGCCAGTAGGGGGAGACAGGAAGGCTCTGGGGCCAACGTCCTGACTTTC. Encoded protein: CASRGRQEGSGANVLTF.

CDR3 region: CASSFSEVLYGYTF. Here the CDR3 DNA reads TGTGCCAGCAGTTTCTCAGAGGTCCTCTATGGCTACACCTTC. This chain links TRBV6-6 with TRBJ1-2; no clear D gene. The CDR3 totals 14 residues. Looked up from germline, CDR1 is MNHNY and CDR2 is SVGAGI (reference sequence). Trimming removed 4 bases from V and 4 bases from J, with 13 bases in between.

Only one count was recorded for this clone. The rearrangement joins TRBV7-3 to TRBJ1-1; TRBD1 matches at 9 bases. This CDR3 has 14 amino acids. V shed 5 bases and J 4 bases; nucleotides not matched to a gene: 5. Germline CDR1 reads SGHTA; CDR2 reads FQGTGA. DNA of the CDR3: TGTGCCAGCAGCATCGACAGGGGGTCCACTGAAGCTTTCTTT. Its protein is CASSIDRGSTEAFF.

The chain combines TRBV11-2 with TRBJ2-3; a possible D gene is TRBD2 (6 bases). V was trimmed by 2 bases and J by 1 base, leaving 16 bases between them. The CDR3 runs 17 residues. In germline, CDR1 is SGHAT, CDR2 FQNNGV. CDR3: CASSLIPETSRTDTQYF. The CDR3 DNA reads as TGTGCCAGCAGCTTAATCCCCGAGACTAGTCGCACAGATACGCAGTATTTT.

The genes are TRBV18 and TRBJ1-2; a weak D match, TRBD1 (5 bases). V was trimmed by 3 bases and J by 7 bases, leaving 15 bases between them. This CDR3 spans 14 amino acids. Looked up from germline, CDR1 is KGHSH and CDR2 is LQKENI. CDR3: CASSPTDSSTGYTF. The CDR3 nucleotides read TGTGCCAGCTCACCGACTGACAGCAGCACTGGCTACACCTTC.

This CDR3 reads CAISPNSLNTEAFF. The CDR3 DNA is TGTGCCATCAGTCCGAACAGTTTGAACACTGAAGCTTTCTTT. The V call is TRBV10-3, the J call TRBJ1-1; D is ambiguous. V was trimmed by 5 bases and J by 0 bases, leaving 10 bases between them. The germline gives CDR1 ENHRY, CDR2 SYGVKD. The CDR3 totals 14 residues.

This clone was seen just once. This chain joins TRBV27 and TRBJ1-5, with 7 bases matching TRBD1. This CDR3 region has 15 residues. The germline gives CDR1 MNHEY, CDR2 SMNVEV (reference sequence). Germline trimming cut 4 bases from V and 3 bases from J; bases unmatched to any gene: 6. Here the CDR3 reads CASSSRTGVNQPQHF. In DNA, the CDR3 is TGTGCCAGCAGTTCCAGGACAGGTGTCAATCAGCCCCAGCATTTT.

V gene TRBV19 combines with J gene TRBJ2-3; a weak D match, TRBD1 (5 bases). Germline CDR1 is LNHDA and CDR2 is SQIVND (reference sequence). V lost 3 bases and J 5 bases, leaving 9 bases between the germline ends. The CDR3 is made up of 13 amino acids. CDR3 nucleotide sequence: TGTGCCAGTAGTATCCTGACAGTAGATACGCAGTATTTT. This gives the protein CASSILTVDTQYF.

V usage is TRBV2 and J usage is TRBJ2-5; 11 bases fit TRBD2. Germline assignment: CDR1 SNHLY and CDR2 FYNNEI. This CDR3 has 15 residues. V gave up 10 bases and J gave up 4 bases; unmatched junction bases: 11. The CDR3 spells CATKRATSGGETQYF. CDR3 DNA sequence: TGTGCCACCAAAAGAGCTACTAGCGGGGGAGAGACCCAGTACTTC.

This chain uses TRBV6-9 with TRBJ1-2, with a tentative D call TRBD1 (6 bases). Germline loops: CDR1 MNHGY, CDR2 SVAAGI. This CDR3 is built from 12 residues. The V end was cut by 5 bases, the J end by 6 bases, with 10 bases between. Here the CDR3 reads CASSGGAHGYTF. CDR3 coding DNA: TGTGCCAGCAGTGGGGGGGCCCATGGCTACACCTTC.

The rearrangement uses TRBV5-1 and TRBJ2-3, with TRBD2 matching over 7 bases. V lost 2 bases, J lost 2 bases, and 8 bases stayed unmatched. CDR3 size: 16 residues. CDR1 is SGHRS and CDR2 is YFSETQ in the germline V gene. The CDR3 region has the DNA TGCGCCAGCAGCTTCCGTGCAGCGGGGATCACAGATACGCAGTATTTT. The encoded protein is CASSFRAAGITDTQYF.

V and J are TRBV9 and TRBJ2-5; D ambiguous. The CDR3 covers 13 residues. Germline V gives CDR1 SGDLS, CDR2 YYNGEE. The V end was cut by 3 bases, the J end by 2 bases, with 8 bases between. The CDR3 spells CASSDHQQETQYF. Here the CDR3 DNA reads TGTGCCAGCAGCGACCACCAGCAAGAGACCCAGTACTTC.

This clone was observed once. The chain links TRBV5-3 to TRBJ1-5; 8 bases line up with TRBD1. TRBV5-3 is marked as an open reading frame, function uncertain. The CDR3 contains 17 residues. V lost 2 bases to trimming and J lost 2 bases; unmatched junction nucleotides: 9. The CDR3 here is CARSFRQGARGNQPQHF. CDR3 in DNA: TGTGCCAGAAGCTTTAGGCAGGGGGCGAGGGGCAATCAGCCCCAGCATTTT.

This clone was seen a single time. The chain has TRBV9 and TRBJ2-3, with a weak D call TRBD1 (6 bases). The V end lost 4 bases, the J end lost 0 bases, and 9 bases lay between the germline ends. Looked up from germline, CDR1 is SGDLS and CDR2 is YYNGEE. The CDR3 runs to 14 residues. This CDR3 is CASSFQGSTDTQYF. The CDR3, as DNA: TGTGCCAGCAGCTTTCAGGGGAGCACAGATACGCAGTATTTT.

The chain joins TRBV5-1 to TRBJ1-2, with no clear D. The CDR3 has 13 residues. Germline values: CDR1 SGHRS, CDR2 YFSETQ. V was shortened by 2 bases and J by 2 bases, with 7 bases between the two germline ends. This CDR3 reads CASSLGGNYGYTF. CDR3 sequence (DNA): TGCGCCAGCAGCTTAGGCGGAAACTATGGCTACACCTTC.

The chain couples TRBV7-3 to TRBJ1-1, with 7 bases identical to TRBD1. CDR3 length: 16 residues. V lost 4 bases to trimming and J lost 4 bases; unmatched junction nucleotides: 12. CDR1 and CDR2 (germline): SGHTA, FQGTGA. As DNA, the CDR3 is TGTGCCAGCAGCTATCTGGCCCGACAGGGTCTCACTGAAGCTTTCTTT. It encodes CASSYLARQGLTEAFF.

The gene calls are TRBV2 and TRBJ2-1; the D is unclear. The length of the CDR3 is 12 residues. Trimming removed 4 bases at V and 12 bases at J, with 13 bases between. Germline CDR1 and CDR2: SNHLY and FYNNEI. CDR3 sequence reads: CASSALVSGQFF. CDR3 bases: TGTGCCAGCAGTGCCCTGGTCTCAGGGCAGTTCTTC.

The rearrangement links TRBV9 to TRBJ1-6; 9 bases are a match to TRBD1. The CDR3 runs 15 residues. Germline assignment: CDR1 SGDLS and CDR2 YYNGEE. V lost 3 bases and J lost 6; bases outside the gene matches: 4. CDR3 residues: CASSGDRVPNSPLHF. CDR3 bases: TGTGCCAGCAGCGGGGACAGGGTGCCTAATTCACCCCTCCACTTT.